This T cell receptor beta chain came from a study of cytomegalovirus exposure and HLA in healthy donors. PCR was performed using 60 Vbeta and 13 Jbeta primers. TCRdb's copy holds only in-frame clones and misses some; the assay was immunoSEQ multiplex PCR. The table lists some 150,000 clones, about 80% of them singletons, with under 4.5% in the top ten. The germline gives CDR1 LNHNV, CDR2 YYDKDF (reference sequence). V lost 5 bases and J 2 bases, leaving 19 bases between the germline ends. The CDR3 loop spans 16 amino acids. This clone was detected only once. The receptor was derived from a man aged 40-50 years in good health and CMV-seropositive. The chain recombines TRBV15 with TRBJ2-7, with D perhaps matching TRBD2 (7 bases). Sequenced sample: PBMCs. This CDR3 reads CATSPLGGLGTYEQYF. The CDR3 DNA reads as TGTGCCACCAGCCCTCTGGGGGGGCTCGGGACCTACGAGCAGTACTTC.